The sequence of this T cell receptor (gamma chain) was determined in a study of Vδ1+ human thymocytes. Overall study findings and caveats: Unlike peripheral blood Vdelta1+ controls, thymic delta-chain sequences included 20% to 25% Vdelta2 and few Vdelta3. Many TRG clonotypes were shared between donors; TRD repertoires were essentially private. Highly polyclonal TRG and TRD repertoires with Gaussian CDR3 length distributions appeared in thymus.

This clone was observed a handful of times. The antigen is not known. Within the sample, other DNA sequences also encode this same CDR3. The sorted cells were CD3+ Vdelta1+ Vdelta2- thymocytes from alphabeta-depleted thymus. The CDR3 contains 12 residues. Germline V gene sequence: CDR1 VTNTFY, CDR2 YDVSTARD (reference sequence). The junction had 5 bases not matched to a gene; V was cut back by 5 bases and J by 4 bases. Sequences come from RNA converted to cDNA by reverse transcription. The CDR3 regions were amplified by multiplex PCR from V-gene primers to a constant-region primer. TCRdb re-called the multiplex PCR reads through CATT. The sample yields around 30,000 gamma-chain clones, 15% to 25% seen once.

V usage is TRGV3 and J usage is TRGJ1 or TRGJ2. The sequence derives from a boy less than two years old who had congenital heart surgery. Sequencing was carried out using Vdelta1+ gamma-delta thymocytes from the thymus. The sample's subset: FACS-sorted CD3+ TCRalphabeta- TCRVdelta1+ TCRVdelta2- thymocytes. The CDR3 nucleotides read TGTGCCACCTGGGGCTTCTATTATAAGAAACTCTTT. Encoded protein: CATWGFYYKKLF.